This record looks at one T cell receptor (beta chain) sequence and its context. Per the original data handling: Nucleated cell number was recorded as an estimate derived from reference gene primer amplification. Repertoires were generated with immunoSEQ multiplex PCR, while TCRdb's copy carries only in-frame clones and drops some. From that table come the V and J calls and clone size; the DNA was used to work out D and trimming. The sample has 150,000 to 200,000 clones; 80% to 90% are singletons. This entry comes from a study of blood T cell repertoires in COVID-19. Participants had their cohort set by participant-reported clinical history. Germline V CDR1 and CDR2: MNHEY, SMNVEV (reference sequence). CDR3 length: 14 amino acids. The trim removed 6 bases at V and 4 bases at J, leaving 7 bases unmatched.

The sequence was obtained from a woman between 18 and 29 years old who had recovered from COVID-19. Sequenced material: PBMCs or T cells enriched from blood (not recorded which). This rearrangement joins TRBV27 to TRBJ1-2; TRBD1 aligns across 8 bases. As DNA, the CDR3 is TGTGCCAGCAGCTCTGGACAGGGAGTCTATGGCTACACCTTC. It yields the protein CASSSGQGVYGYTF.